This TCR beta chain was observed in a study of cytomegalovirus exposure and HLA in healthy donors. The PCR used 60 Vbeta and 13 Jbeta primers. Sequencing was performed with immunoSEQ multiplex PCR; in TCRdb, only in-frame clones are kept and a portion is missing. The table lists 150,000 to 200,000 clones, 82% of them singletons. Notes on the study in general: A missense variant in DCLRE1C was later tied to TCR beta V- and J-gene trimming. In a later analysis, DRB1 alleles had the most associated TCRs; HLA-C alleles the fewest.

Healthy individuals who donated bone marrow served as the donors. Germline V gene lookup returns CDR1 LNHDA and CDR2 SQIVND (reference sequence). The CDR3 is 14 amino acids. Trimming cost V 4 bases and J 3 bases; bases outside gene matches: 4. Comment on this clone: Its antigen is unidentified.

The TCR was taken from a male donor in good health and CMV-seronegative. The rearrangement links TRBV19 to TRBJ2-7; 9 nucleotides align to TRBD2. Sequencing used PBMCs. CDR3 sequence reads: CASSTGTSSYEQYF. The CDR3 region has the DNA TGTGCCAGTAGTACCGGGACTAGCAGCTACGAGCAGTACTTC.